Sequencing of this T cell receptor beta chain was carried out in a study of OX40 agonist ivuxolimab in advanced cancers. Across the study: The eligibility criteria allowed prior anti-PD-1, anti-PD-L1 or anti-CTLA-4 therapy, and roughly 39% had some.

Data came from immunoSEQ multiplex PCR; TCRdb stores just in-frame clones and leaves some out. The table records 70,000 to 95,000 clones, approximately 90% of them present only once. With V trimmed by 4 bases and J by 2 bases, 5 bases remained unmatched. The CDR3 consists of 16 residues. From germline, CDR1 is SGHKS and CDR2 YYEKEE (reference sequence). The sequencing used CD4+ or CD8+ T cells sorted from blood, collected in a trial of the OX40 agonist ivuxolimab. J is TRBJ2-1 and V is TRBV5-5, with 11 bases identical to TRBD2. This TCR derives from an adult with an advanced solid tumor such as melanoma, head and neck, liver or kidney cancer. Written as DNA, the CDR3 is TGTGCCAGCAGCCCGGGACTAGCGGACACCTACAATGAGCAGTTCTTC. Translation: CASSPGLADTYNEQFF.